This T cell receptor (beta chain) was obtained from a study of early T cells in non-severe SARS-CoV-2 infection. At the level of the study: Chains were unpaired, as sequencing was done on bulk RNA from unsorted whole blood.

Study-wide findings and caveats: Matching with VDJdb favored anti-spike CD8 responses (missing private and CD4 specificities).

Germline CDR1 reads PRHDT; CDR2 reads FYEKMQ (reference sequence). The CDR3 consists of 18 residues. The V and J ends lost 5 bases and 2 bases, in that order; junction bases with no gene match: 14. This clonotype was observed many times. Its antigen is not known. The protocol attached unique molecular identifiers to individual cDNA molecules. From the 5' RACE reads, TCRdb called clonotypes with MiXCR, one entry per CDR3 protein. The data contain roughly 45,000 distinct CDR3 sequences, around 4% of them singletons. Material for sequencing was whole blood. The chain carries TRBV13 and TRBJ2-3; 9 bases fit TRBD2. This clonotype was obtained from an adult who was a healthcare worker with PCR-confirmed SARS-CoV-2 infection or an uninfected control (not recorded which). CDR3 nucleotides: TGTGCCAGCAGCCCCAGAGTGGGTAGCGGGGGAATCACAGATACGCAGTATTTT. Its translation: CASSPRVGSGGITDTQYF.